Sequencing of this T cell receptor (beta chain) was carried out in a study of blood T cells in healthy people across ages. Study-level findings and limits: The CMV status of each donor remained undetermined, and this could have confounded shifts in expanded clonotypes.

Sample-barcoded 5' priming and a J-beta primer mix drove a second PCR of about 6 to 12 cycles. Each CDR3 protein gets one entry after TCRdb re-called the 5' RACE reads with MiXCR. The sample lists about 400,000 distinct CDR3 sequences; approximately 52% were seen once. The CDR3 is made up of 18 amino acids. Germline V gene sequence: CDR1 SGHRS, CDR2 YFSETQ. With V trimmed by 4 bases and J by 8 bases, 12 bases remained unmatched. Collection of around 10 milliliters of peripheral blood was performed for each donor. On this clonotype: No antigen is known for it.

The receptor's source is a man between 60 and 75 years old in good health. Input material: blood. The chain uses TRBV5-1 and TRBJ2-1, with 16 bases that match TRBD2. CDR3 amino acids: CASSTGTSGRASADEQFF. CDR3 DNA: TGCGCCAGCAGCACAGGGACTAGCGGGAGGGCGAGTGCTGATGAGCAGTTCTTC. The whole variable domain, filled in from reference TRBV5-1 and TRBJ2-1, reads KAGVTQTPRYLIKTRGQQVTLSCSPISGHRSVSWYQQTPGQGLQFLFEYFSETQRNKGNFPGRFSGRQFSNSRSEMNVSTLELGDSALYLCASSTGTSGRASADEQFFGPGTRLTVL.